This T cell receptor beta chain was captured by sequencing in a study of a mutant IDH1 vaccine in newly diagnosed glioma. Notes on this clone: Antigen specificity is unknown.

The sample's time point: week 23, last vaccination. Each vaccine dose was 300 ug of mutant IDH1 20-mer peptide, with topical imiquimod. Data came from immunoSEQ multiplex PCR; TCRdb stores just in-frame clones and leaves some out. The repertoire holds about 38,000 clones, with roughly 76% as singletons. There are 13 residues in the CDR3. With 1 base removed from V and 6 bases from J, the gap between germline ends came to 11 bases. Germline CDR1 reads SGDLS; CDR2 reads YYNGEE. The TCR comes from a man between 35 and 55 years old with glioma. V and J are TRBV9 and TRBJ2-7, with D uncertain. The specimen comprised PBMCs, sampled from a glioma patient whose treatment included an IDH1 peptide vaccine. The CDR3 sequence: CASSVRVGSEQYF. For the CDR3, the DNA is TGTGCCAGCAGCGTACGCGTGGGTTCCGAGCAGTACTTC. The full variable domain, completed using reference TRBV9 and TRBJ2-7, is DSGVTQTPKHLITATGQRVTLRCSPRSGDLSVYWYQQSLDQGLQFLIQYYNGEERAKGNILERFSAQQFPDLHSELNLSSLELGDSALYFCASSVRVGSEQYFGPGTRLTVT.